This entry concerns a single TCR beta chain. The data were taken from a study of blood T cell repertoires in COVID-19. Study in general: Both acute and convalescent COVID-19 samples were obtained from the United States, Italy and Spain. T cells, B-cell-depleted T cells, or PBMCs supplied cDNA or gDNA.

The germline gives CDR1 SGDLS, CDR2 YYNGEE. There are 12 residues in the CDR3. V was clipped by 3 bases and J by 2 bases, with 6 bases between them. Original methodology: Counts of nucleated cells, estimated from reference gene primer amplification, were obtained. Libraries were prepared by immunoSEQ multiplex PCR; TCRdb keeps only in-frame clonotypes and omits some of them. For V, J and clone size, that table is used; D and trimming come from the DNA. This table holds tens of thousands of clones, 89% found once. Recruited during active infection, patients (from Seattle) were subsequently followed longitudinally.

The clonotype originates from a man in his fifties with COVID-19, enrolled during active disease. The sequenced material came from peripheral blood. The chain joins TRBV9 to TRBJ2-7, with D tentatively TRBD1 (5 bases). The CDR3 nucleotides are TGTGCCAGCAGCGGACAGACCTACGAGCAGTACTTC. Translating it yields CASSGQTYEQYF.